This T cell receptor beta chain was sequenced in a study of human T cells and chemical hapten exposure. At the level of the study: Investigators sensitized roughly 2 cm by roughly 2 cm of upper inner arm skin with 2% DPC. Study-level findings and limits: Expanded TCRs produced significantly more large CDR3 similarity clusters than controls did.

Time point specified: patch test 2, 6 weeks after DPC sensitization. Treatment reported: therapeutic diphenylcyclopropenone sensitization with weekly scalp DPC. Donors, patients with alopecia ranging from 18 to 70 years old and judged suitable for DPC, provided samples. MiXCR, applied by TCRdb to the RACE reads, yields one record per CDR3 protein. The data contain about 350,000 distinct CDR3 sequences, about 6% of them singletons. This clonotype was found many times. No antigen is known for it. There are 13 residues in the CDR3. The germline V and J ends were trimmed by 7 bases and 4 bases, with 13 bases remaining between them. Germline V gene data show CDR1 as SQVTM and CDR2 as ANQGSEA.

This TCR came from a young woman with alopecia areata. Some clones in this sample may be carry-over from other donors' samples. Sequenced material: whole blood, taken in connection with sensitization to the hapten diphenylcyclopropenone (DPC). This chain connects TRBV29-1 to TRBJ1-4; D might be TRBD1 (6 bases). The CDR3 loop is CSAKDRDNEKLFF. CDR3 sequence (DNA): TGCAGCGCTAAGGACAGAGATAATGAAAAACTGTTTTTT.